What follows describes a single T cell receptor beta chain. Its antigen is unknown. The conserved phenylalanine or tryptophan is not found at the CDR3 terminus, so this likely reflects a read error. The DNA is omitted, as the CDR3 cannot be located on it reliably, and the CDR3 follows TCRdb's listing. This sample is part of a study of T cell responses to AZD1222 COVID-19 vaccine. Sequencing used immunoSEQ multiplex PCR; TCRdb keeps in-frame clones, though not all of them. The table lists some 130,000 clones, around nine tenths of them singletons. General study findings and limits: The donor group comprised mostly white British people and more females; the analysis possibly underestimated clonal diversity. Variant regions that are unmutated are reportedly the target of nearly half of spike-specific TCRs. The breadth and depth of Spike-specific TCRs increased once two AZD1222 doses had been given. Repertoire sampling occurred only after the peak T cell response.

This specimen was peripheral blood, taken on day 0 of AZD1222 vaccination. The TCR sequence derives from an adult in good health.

The CDR3: CASSLERGTLRAL. The chain couples TRBV5-1 to TRBJ1-2. The CDR3 length equals 13 residues, ends included. CDR1 and CDR2 (germline): SGHRS, YFSETQ.